Listed here are 8 T cell receptor beta chains from one sample, sequenced in a study of spatial heterogeneity in lung cancer. TCRdb reanalysed the 5' RACE reads using MiXCR and keeps one entry per CDR3 protein. The sample includes some 14,000 distinct CDR3 sequences, 5.5% to 6% of them seen just once. Study-wide points: Within tumors, counts of expanded alpha and beta TCRs tracked tumor mutation counts.

This sample's time point: sample taken at primary tumor resection. These receptors are not linked to any known antigen. This specimen was lung tumor tissue, taken at surgery. All receptors derive from a female donor with early-stage non-small cell lung cancer.

Many counts were recorded for this clonotype. The library was designed around alpha chains, so this beta chain is a stray read whose abundance carries little weight. This chain links TRBV4-1 with TRBJ2-4; D is possibly TRBD2 (6 bases). The CDR3 has 19 amino acids. Deletions cut 0 bases from V and 9 bases from J, with 27 bases between. Germline CDR1 reads MGHRA; CDR2 reads YSYEKL. This chain's CDR3 is CASSQDPGGLLRLRGIQYF. The CDR3 DNA reads TGCGCCAGCAGCCAAGATCCTGGGGGGTTATTAAGGCTCCGGGGCATTCAGTACTTC.

This clonotype was detected many times. This beta chain is a stray sequence in a library constructed for alpha chains; its clone size is not meaningful. This sequence joins TRBV20-1 and TRBJ1-2; possible D gene TRBD1, 6 bases. The CDR3 spans 15 residues. Germline V lookup: CDR1 DFQATT, CDR2 SNEGSKA (reference sequence). Trimming took 1 base from V and 6 from J, leaving 18 bases between them. The CDR3 loop is CSARVLSGTNHGYTF. CDR3 bases: TGCAGTGCTAGAGTCCTCTCCGGGACAAATCATGGCTACACCTTC.

This clonotype has a count of ten or more. This beta chain is a stray read from a library made for alpha chains; its abundance is not meaningful. J is TRBJ2-3 and V is TRBV6-2 or TRBV6-3; weak D call: TRBD2 (7 bases). The CDR3 consists of 14 residues. The germline CDR1 and CDR2 sequences are MNHEY and SVGEGT. Between the trimmed V and J ends, which lost 10 bases and 6 bases, there was a span of 20 bases. This CDR3 is CATRPAGAGDTQYF. In nucleotides, the CDR3 is TGTGCCACCCGCCCCGCGGGGGCCGGGGATACGCAGTATTTT.

This clonotype was picked up many times. This beta chain came through as a stray read in a library set up for alpha chains, and its size says little. The chain couples TRBV4-1 to TRBJ2-3; possible D gene TRBD2, 5 bases. Deletions cut 1 base from V and 3 bases from J, with 14 bases between. This CDR3 spans 16 amino acids. CDR1 is MGHRA, CDR2 YSYEKL, per germline. The CDR3 region has the DNA TGCGCCAGCAGCCAAGTGACGGGGTGGAATACAGATACGCAGTATTTT. This translates into CASSQVTGWNTDTQYF.

This clonotype ranks as medium-sized. This beta chain slipped into a library made for alpha chains as a stray read, so its size is not meaningful. The chain links TRBV5-1 to TRBJ1-4; 8 bases agree with TRBD1. CDR3 length: 17 amino acids. In germline, CDR1 is SGHRS, CDR2 YFSETQ. The ends lost 0 bases at V and 7 bases at J; junction bases unmatched: 11. The CDR3 reads CASSLVPGSGGGEKLFF. CDR3 nucleotide sequence: TGCGCCAGCAGCTTGGTCCCGGGCTCAGGGGGCGGTGAAAAACTGTTTTTT.

Many counts were recorded for this clonotype. As an off-target read in a library built for alpha chains, this beta chain has a frequency of little significance. The chain has TRBV24-1 and TRBJ1-5; weak D call: TRBD1 (5 bases). Germline CDR1 reads KGHDR; CDR2 reads SFDVKD. This CDR3 region has 13 residues. V dropped 9 bases and J dropped 6 bases, with 14 bases sitting between them. CDR3 in amino acids: CATQPGAFQPQHF. The CDR3 DNA reads TGTGCCACCCAGCCCGGGGCTTTTCAGCCCCAGCATTTT.

This clonotype was recorded many times. The library was prepared for alpha chains; this beta chain is a stray read, so its frequency means little. V is TRBV7-9 and J is TRBJ1-2; TRBD1 matches 8 bases. J was trimmed by 4 bases and V by 5 bases; bases with no gene match: 6. The CDR3 is 14 residues long. CDR1 SEHNR and CDR2 FQNEAQ come from the germline V gene (reference sequence). The CDR3 region is CASSRTGKGYGYTF. The CDR3 nucleotides read TGTGCCAGCAGCCGGACAGGGAAGGGCTATGGCTACACCTTC.

The table lists this clonotype with many counts. The library was prepared for alpha chains; this beta chain is a stray read, so its frequency means little. The chain has TRBV9 and TRBJ2-2; no clear D gene. V lost 0 bases to trimming and J lost 4 bases, with 10 bases between them. The CDR3 contains 15 residues. The germline V gene has CDR1 SGDLS and CDR2 YYNGEE. CDR3 sequence: CASSVALSSTGELFF. CDR3 in DNA: TGTGCCAGCAGCGTAGCTCTTAGCAGCACCGGGGAGCTGTTTTTT.